The 32 T cell receptor beta chains listed next were all sequenced from one sample in a study of T cell responses to AZD1222 COVID-19 vaccine. The table came from immunoSEQ multiplex PCR; TCRdb's copy has only in-frame clones and leaves some out. The data show some 150,000 clones, about 92% seen once. The specimen was peripheral blood, collected on day 0 of MenACWY control vaccination. These TCRs come from an adult in good health.

The chain uses TRBV5-3 and TRBJ2-7; 11 bases map to TRBD2. TRBV5-3 is marked as an open reading frame, function uncertain. Germline trimming cut 4 bases from V and 4 bases from J; bases unmatched to any gene: 7. CDR3 length equals 15 residues. CDR3 in DNA: TGTGCCAGAAGCCTAACCGGGACTAGCGGTTACGAGCAGTACTTC. Amino acids: CARSLTGTSGYEQYF.

The chain has TRBV24-1 and TRBJ2-1, with D hard to call. Germline-derived CDR1 and CDR2 are KGHDR and SFDVKD. The V end lost 3 bases, the J end lost 8 bases, and 10 bases lay between the germline ends. The CDR3 totals 13 residues. Here the CDR3 reads CATSDPRRDEQFF. CDR3 in DNA: TGTGCCACCAGTGATCCGCGCCGGGATGAGCAGTTCTTC.

The chain is built from TRBV12-3 or TRBV12-4 and TRBJ2-7; D possibly corresponds to TRBD1 (5 bases). V was clipped by 5 bases and J by 3 bases, with 8 bases between them. The CDR3 spans 12 residues. As DNA, the CDR3 is TGTGCCAGCAGTCATGACAGCTACGAGCAGTACTTC. Amino acids: CASSHDSYEQYF.

The gene calls are TRBV19 and TRBJ1-1; D call uncertain. V was pared by 0 bases and J by 4 bases, with 6 bases between. Germline CDR1 is LNHDA and CDR2 is SQIVND (reference sequence). The CDR3 runs to 13 residues. The CDR3 DNA is TGTGCCAGTAGTATAGATTCGGGCACTGAAGCTTTCTTT. As protein: CASSIDSGTEAFF.

The V and J genes are TRBV6-2 or TRBV6-3 and TRBJ2-1; 7 nucleotides match TRBD2. Germline values: CDR1 MNHEY, CDR2 SVGEGT. This CDR3 has 15 amino acids. Trimming removed 5 bases from V and 2 bases from J; junction bases left unmatched: 6. The CDR3 loop reads CASSPVGGTYNEQFF. The CDR3 bases are TGTGCCAGCAGTCCCGTCGGGGGGACCTACAATGAGCAGTTCTTC.

The rearrangement joins TRBV6-2 or TRBV6-3 to TRBJ2-2; 7 positions agree with TRBD1. Germline V lookup: CDR1 MNHEY, CDR2 SVGEGT. Unmatched junction bases numbered 5, after V lost 2 bases and J lost 2 bases. This CDR3 has 16 residues. The CDR3 nucleotides read TGTGCCAGCAGTTACCTACGACAGGGAAACACCGGGGAGCTGTTTTTT. It yields the protein CASSYLRQGNTGELFF.

The genes are TRBV19 and TRBJ2-1; the match to TRBD1 covers 7 bases. The J segment lost 0 bases and the V segment lost 3 bases, leaving 2 bases of the junction unmatched. The CDR3 runs to 15 residues. Germline CDR1 and CDR2: LNHDA and SQIVND (reference sequence). DNA of the CDR3: TGTGCCAGTAGTATGGACAGGAGCTCCTACAATGAGCAGTTCTTC. Translation gives CASSMDRSSYNEQFF. The whole variable domain, remainder taken from reference TRBV19 and TRBJ2-1, is DGGITQSPKYLFRKEGQNVTLSCEQNLNHDAMYWYRQDPGQGLRLIYYSQIVNDFQKGDIAEGYSVSREKKESFPLTVTSAQKNPTAFYLCASSMDRSSYNEQFFGPGTRLTVL.

J is TRBJ1-1 and V is TRBV6-2 or TRBV6-3, with a possible D match to TRBD1 (6 bases). This CDR3 region has 14 residues. Germline V gene lookup returns CDR1 MNHEY and CDR2 SVGEGT. With 4 bases removed from V and 5 bases from J, the gap between germline ends came to 14 bases. The CDR3 DNA reads TGTGCCAGCAGTTTAGTGGGGGGCCTGACTGAAGCTTTCTTT. This translates into CASSLVGGLTEAFF.

The chain carries TRBV7-9 and TRBJ2-7; D is unresolved. This CDR3 comprises 15 residues. Trimming took 5 bases from V and 2 from J, leaving 16 bases between them. Germline values: CDR1 SEHNR, CDR2 FQNEAQ (reference sequence). This chain's CDR3 is CASSERSVGAYEQYF. CDR3 bases: TGTGCCAGCAGCGAAAGGTCGGTTGGAGCCTACGAGCAGTACTTC.

This chain links TRBV19 with TRBJ1-2; D gene unclear. CDR3 length: 14 residues. Germline assignment: CDR1 LNHDA and CDR2 SQIVND (reference sequence). V gave up 6 bases and J gave up 3 bases, with 14 bases separating them. As DNA, the CDR3 is TGTGCCAGTAGATATGAGGGTCGGTACTATGGCTACACCTTC. Protein sequence: CASRYEGRYYGYTF.

Only one count was recorded for this clone. The chain recombines TRBV7-2 with TRBJ2-1, with 7 bases identical to TRBD1. CDR1 and CDR2 from the germline V gene are SGHTA and FQGNSA. Unmatched junction bases numbered 7, after V lost 5 bases and J lost 3 bases. CDR3 length: 15 residues. CDR3 bases: TGTGCCAGCAGCATGACGACAGGGAGCTACAATGAGCAGTTCTTC. It specifies CASSMTTGSYNEQFF.

This sequence joins TRBV19 and TRBJ2-1; 12 bases align to TRBD2. The CDR3 is 14 amino acids. Looked up from germline, CDR1 is LNHDA and CDR2 is SQIVND (reference sequence). V trimming: 3 bases; J trimming: 9 bases; junction bases outside the gene matches: 3. The CDR3, as DNA: TGTGCCAGTAGTATTCTAGCGGGGGGGACTGAGCAGTTCTTC. The encoded protein is CASSILAGGTEQFF.

This sequence joins TRBV7-8 and TRBJ2-6, with TRBD2 matching 7 bases. Germline V gene data show CDR1 as SGHVS and CDR2 as FQNEAQ. The junction had 6 bases not matched to a gene; V was cut back by 4 bases and J by 0 bases. The CDR3 has 17 residues. The CDR3 sequence: CASSSRSGGSGANVLTF. CDR3 coding DNA: TGTGCCAGCAGCTCTAGGTCGGGGGGCTCTGGGGCCAACGTCCTGACTTTC.

This clone was counted a few times. The chain uses TRBV7-9 and TRBJ1-1, with D perhaps matching TRBD1 (5 bases). Trimming cost V 4 bases and J 5 bases, with 14 bases left between them. This CDR3 has 14 residues. CDR1 and CDR2 from the germline V gene are SEHNR and FQNEAQ (reference sequence). CDR3 nucleotide sequence: TGTGCCAGCAGCTACTCGGGGCCGGGGACTGAAGCTTTCTTT. This sequence encodes CASSYSGPGTEAFF.

This chain links TRBV7-9 with TRBJ1-2; the D is unclear. Germline lookup yields CDR1 SEHNR and CDR2 FQNEAQ (reference sequence). V dropped 3 bases and J dropped 4 bases, with 15 bases sitting between them. This CDR3 has 15 amino acids. CDR3 sequence: CASSFGSNGAYGYTF. The CDR3 region has the DNA TGTGCCAGCAGCTTCGGCAGCAACGGCGCCTATGGCTACACCTTC. The full variable domain, completed using reference TRBV7-9 and TRBJ1-2, is DTGVSQNPRHKITKRGQNVTFRCDPISEHNRLYWYRQTLGQGPEFLTYFQNEAQLEKSRLLSDRFSAERPKGSFSTLEIQRTEQGDSAMYLCASSFGSNGAYGYTFGSGTRLTVV.

The chain recombines TRBV11-2 with TRBJ2-3; 8 bases fit TRBD2. V lost 6 bases, J lost 4 bases, and 18 bases stayed unmatched. Germline V lookup: CDR1 SGHAT, CDR2 FQNNGV. This CDR3 comprises 18 residues. Here the CDR3 DNA reads TGTGCCAGCAGTCGTAAAGCGGTCTTGGCTAGCGGGTCAGATACGCAGTATTTT. Its translation: CASSRKAVLASGSDTQYF.

The chain recombines TRBV7-2 with TRBJ2-1; the match to TRBD2 covers 9 bases. In germline, CDR1 is SGHTA, CDR2 FQGNSA. V gave up 5 bases and J gave up 7 bases; unmatched junction bases: 6. The CDR3 totals 14 residues. The CDR3 region is CASSPQRGENEQFF. DNA of the CDR3: TGTGCCAGCAGCCCACAGCGGGGGGAAAATGAGCAGTTCTTC.

This clone was seen only once. The chain has TRBV24-1 and TRBJ2-6, with D unresolved. V lost 7 bases and J 1 base, leaving 4 bases between the germline ends. The CDR3 sequence is 13 residues long. Germline-derived CDR1 and CDR2 are KGHDR and SFDVKD. CDR3 DNA sequence: TGTGCCACCAGAGCGTCTGGGGCCAACGTCCTGACTTTC. Amino acids: CATRASGANVLTF.

V and J are TRBV4-1 and TRBJ1-1; D uncertain. Germline V gives CDR1 MGHRA, CDR2 YSYEKL. Trimming took off 1 base at V and 4 bases at J, with 13 bases between the two ends. This CDR3 region has 15 residues. This chain's CDR3 is CASSQAGSLGTEAFF. In DNA, the CDR3 is TGCGCCAGCAGCCAAGCAGGAAGCCTGGGCACTGAAGCTTTCTTT.

The chain employs TRBV10-3 and TRBJ1-1; D unresolved. The V gene's germline CDR1 is ENHRY and CDR2 SYGVKD. The CDR3 is 16 residues long. V was pared by 0 bases and J by 7 bases, with 18 bases between. The CDR3 is CAISESIGHLKSEAFF. Written as DNA, the CDR3 is TGTGCCATCAGTGAGTCGATAGGCCATTTAAAAAGTGAAGCTTTCTTT.

V gene TRBV6-6 combines with J gene TRBJ1-1, with a weak D call TRBD1 (6 bases). Germline loops: CDR1 MNHNY, CDR2 SVGAGI (reference sequence). The CDR3 totals 13 residues. Trimming pared 5 bases from V and 6 bases from J, leaving 13 bases between. The CDR3 nucleotides are TGTGCCAGCAGTCCCACAGGGATCTCTGAAGCTTTCTTT. It yields the protein CASSPTGISEAFF.

The chain joins TRBV28 to TRBJ2-2; 7 bases agree with TRBD1. The CDR3 covers 13 residues. The V gene end was trimmed by 6 bases and the J gene end by 4 bases; junction bases not matched to a gene: 2. Germline V gene sequence: CDR1 MDHEN, CDR2 SYDVKM. CDR3 nucleotides: TGTGCCAGCAGCAGACAGGGCACCGGGGAGCTGTTTTTT. Residues: CASSRQGTGELFF. Based on the CDR3 plus reference TRBV28 and TRBJ2-2, the full variable domain is DVKVTQSSRYLVKRTGEKVFLECVQDMDHENMFWYRQDPGLGLRLIYFSYDVKMKEKGDIPEGYSVSREKKERFSLILESASTNQTSMYLCASSRQGTGELFFGEGSRLTVL.

The chain employs TRBV3-1 (or the pseudogene TRBV3-2) and TRBJ2-1; no clear D gene. With 3 bases removed from V and 8 bases from J, the gap between germline ends came to 11 bases. This CDR3 comprises 13 residues. Germline-derived CDR1 and CDR2 are LGHDT and YNNKEL (reference sequence). CDR3 DNA sequence: TGTGCCAGCAGCCAGTATTCCCCCGATGAGCAGTTCTTC. It is translated as CASSQYSPDEQFF.

The J gene is TRBJ1-3, the V gene TRBV28; D is uncertain. V lost 2 bases and J 0 bases, leaving 11 bases between the germline ends. Germline loops: CDR1 MDHEN, CDR2 SYDVKM. This CDR3 spans 16 amino acids. CDR3 protein: CASSLLQSSSGNTIYF. For the CDR3, the DNA is TGTGCCAGCAGTTTACTCCAGTCAAGCTCTGGAAACACCATATATTTT.

The V call is TRBV19, the J call TRBJ1-3, with a possible D match to TRBD1 (6 bases). CDR1 and CDR2 (germline): LNHDA, SQIVND (reference sequence). V was cut by 9 bases and J by 4 bases, with 13 bases left in between. The CDR3 consists of 13 residues. CDR3 in amino acids: CARGGGLGNTIYF. The CDR3 DNA reads TGTGCCAGGGGGGGCGGGCTCGGAAACACCATATATTTT.

The chain has TRBV24-1 and TRBJ2-6; no firm D call. The germline gives CDR1 KGHDR, CDR2 SFDVKD. The CDR3 length is 12 residues. V was cut by 11 bases and J by 2 bases, with 6 bases left in between. The CDR3 DNA follows: TGTGCCATCGATGCTGGGGCCAACGTCCTGACTTTC. This translates into CAIDAGANVLTF.

The gene calls are TRBV3-1 (or the pseudogene TRBV3-2) and TRBJ1-6; TRBD1 matches at 9 bases. The CDR3 runs 15 residues. V gave up 3 bases and J gave up 8 bases; unmatched junction bases: 5. CDR1 and CDR2 from the germline V gene are LGHDT and YNNKEL (reference sequence). The CDR3 here is CASSHRDREYSPLHF. CDR3 bases: TGTGCCAGCAGCCACAGGGACAGGGAATATTCACCCCTCCACTTT.

This clone was counted only a few times. The genes are TRBV7-2 and TRBJ1-6, with a tentative D call TRBD1 (5 bases). The V end lost 5 bases, the J end lost 8 bases, and 16 bases lay between the germline ends. CDR1 is SGHTA and CDR2 is FQGNSA in the germline V gene. This CDR3 is 15 amino acids long. CDR3 sequence reads: CASSPPRDGDSPLHF. CDR3 DNA: TGTGCCAGCAGCCCCCCCCGGGACGGCGATTCACCCCTCCACTTT. The full variable domain, its missing parts supplied by reference TRBV7-2 and TRBJ1-6, is GAGVSQSPSNKVTEKGKDVELRCDPISGHTALYWYRQSLGQGLEFLIYFQGNSAPDKSGLPSDRFSAERTGGSVSTLTIQRTQQEDSAVYLCASSPPRDGDSPLHFGNGTRLTVT.

The V and J genes are TRBV6-2 or TRBV6-3 and TRBJ2-5, with 7 bases lining up with TRBD1. V lost 5 bases to trimming and J lost 2 bases; unmatched junction nucleotides: 2. Germline V gene sequence: CDR1 MNHEY, CDR2 SVGEGT. The CDR3 is made up of 13 amino acids. CDR3 sequence: CASSGTEQETQYF. DNA of the CDR3: TGTGCCAGCAGTGGGACAGAACAAGAGACCCAGTACTTC.

The J gene is TRBJ1-1, the V gene TRBV10-3; possible D gene TRBD1, 6 bases. This CDR3 comprises 13 residues. The V gene lost 2 bases and the J gene lost 3 bases, with 7 bases spanning the gap. The V gene's germline CDR1 is ENHRY and CDR2 SYGVKD. The DNA for the CDR3 is TGTGCCATCAGTGAGGGGGGGCACACTGAAGCTTTCTTT. Its protein product is CAISEGGHTEAFF.

In its sample, this clone was seen once. The chain employs TRBV6-5 and TRBJ1-2, with 7 nucleotides matching TRBD1. CDR3 length equals 12 residues. Germline lookup yields CDR1 MNHEY and CDR2 SVGAGI. V dropped 10 bases and J dropped 6; count of bases not matched to a gene: 8. This CDR3 is CATHRGLDGYTF. The CDR3 coding sequence is TGTGCCACCCACAGGGGCCTGGATGGCTACACCTTC.

The chain uses TRBV2 and TRBJ1-6, with no clear D. This CDR3 region has 14 residues. Germline V gene lookup returns CDR1 SNHLY and CDR2 FYNNEI. With 7 bases removed from V and 2 bases from J, the gap between germline ends came to 9 bases. CDR3 in amino acids: CASNPPTYNSPLHF. The CDR3 nucleotides are TGTGCCAGCAATCCCCCCACCTATAATTCACCCCTCCACTTT.